Below, 15 T cell receptor beta chains from the same sample are listed, as sequenced in a study of T cells after yellow fever vaccination. MiXCR, applied by TCRdb to the 5' RACE reads, yields one record per CDR3 protein. The data show 300,000 to 350,000 distinct CDR3 sequences, about 10% seen once. Sequences were derived from CD4+ T cells sorted from PBMCs, sampled 45 days after the yellow fever booster vaccination. The source is a man between 18 and 29 years old who received the YFV17D yellow fever vaccine.

In regard to this clonotype: The junction departs from the called germline gene at one end, perhaps through a read error. This sequence joins TRBV7-7 and TRBJ2-5; D may be TRBD1 (5 bases). CDR1 is SSHAT, CDR2 FNYEAQ, per germline (reference sequence). The CDR3 runs 14 residues. The CDR3 reads CASSLTQGSQTQYF. The CDR3 bases are TGTGCTAGCAGCCTAACCCAGGGTTCGCAGACCCAGTACTTC.

This clonotype showed up just a few times. The J gene is TRBJ2-3, the V gene TRBV7-3; TRBD2 matches 8 bases. The CDR3 covers 15 residues. Germline assignment: CDR1 SGHTA and CDR2 FQGTGA. V was clipped by 4 bases and J by 1 base; unmatched bases: 4. DNA of the CDR3: TGTGCCAGCAGCTCCCAGCGGGGGCGCACAGATACGCAGTATTTT. Amino acid sequence: CASSSQRGRTDTQYF.

The rearrangement links TRBV18 to TRBJ1-3; D not resolved. This CDR3 has 14 residues. The germline gives CDR1 KGHSH, CDR2 LQKENI. V was cut by 3 bases and J by 8 bases, with 14 bases left in between. This chain's CDR3 is CASSPLGLTDTIYF. The CDR3 DNA is TGTGCCAGCTCACCCCTCGGACTGACGGACACCATATATTTT. The whole variable domain, filled in from reference TRBV18 and TRBJ1-3, reads NAGVMQNPRHLVRRRGQEARLRCSPMKGHSHVYWYRQLPEEGLKFMVYLQKENIIDESGMPKERFSAEFPKEGPSILRIQQVVRGDSAAYFCASSPLGLTDTIYFGEGSWLTVV.

This clonotype has just a few counts. The J gene is TRBJ1-2, the V gene TRBV7-9; TRBD1 aligns across 8 bases. V shed 5 bases, J shed 2 bases, and the junction held 10 bases outside the gene matches. In germline, CDR1 is SEHNR, CDR2 FQNEAQ (reference sequence). This CDR3 has 16 amino acids. CDR3 in amino acids: CASSPVYRGANYGYTF. The CDR3 DNA sequence: TGTGCCAGCAGCCCGGTATACAGGGGGGCGAACTATGGCTACACCTTC.

This clonotype was observed many times. V gene TRBV5-5 combines with J gene TRBJ2-2, with TRBD2 matching 13 bases. Germline V gene sequence: CDR1 SGHKS, CDR2 YYEKEE (reference sequence). V was pared by 4 bases and J by 6 bases, with 9 bases of the junction left unmatched. The CDR3 runs 17 residues. The CDR3 DNA follows: TGTGCCAGCAGCCCCCCCTCCGGGACTAGCGGGGCCGGGGAGCTGTTTTTT. Translating gives CASSPPSGTSGAGELFF.

This clonotype came up many times. The chain has TRBV7-8 and TRBJ2-3, with D unresolved. The CDR3 runs to 14 residues. The germline CDR1 and CDR2 sequences are SGHVS and FQNEAQ. V was trimmed by 1 base and J by 1 base, leaving 6 bases between them. The CDR3 spells CASSLDWGTDTQYF. The CDR3 DNA sequence: TGTGCCAGCAGCTTAGATTGGGGCACAGATACGCAGTATTTT.

The chain has TRBV4-1 and TRBJ2-1; 10 bases map to TRBD2. The CDR3 totals 15 residues. The germline gives CDR1 MGHRA, CDR2 YSYEKL. The V and J ends lost 4 bases and 8 bases, in that order; junction bases with no gene match: 8. In nucleotides, the CDR3 is TGCGCCAGCAGCCGATCAAGCGGGGGGGCCGATGAGCAGTTCTTC. Amino acids: CASSRSSGGADEQFF.

The sample holds a few counts of this clonotype. The rearrangement joins TRBV4-1 to TRBJ1-6, with unresolved D. The CDR3 is made up of 14 amino acids. The germline gives CDR1 MGHRA, CDR2 YSYEKL. Trimming removed 2 bases from V and 7 bases from J, with 9 bases in between. This CDR3 reads CASSQPTENSPLHF. The CDR3 nucleotides read TGCGCCAGCAGCCAACCGACGGAGAATTCACCCCTCCACTTT.

The chain uses TRBV7-9 and TRBJ2-5; no definite D call. From germline, CDR1 is SEHNR and CDR2 FQNEAQ (reference sequence). Trimming took 3 bases from V and 5 from J, leaving 13 bases between them. The CDR3 sequence is 14 residues long. The CDR3 region is CASSFPSKAETQYF. CDR3 nucleotide sequence: TGTGCCAGCAGCTTTCCGAGTAAGGCGGAGACCCAGTACTTC. The entire variable domain, with the rest obtained from reference TRBV7-9 and TRBJ2-5, is as follows: DTGVSQNPRHKITKRGQNVTFRCDPISEHNRLYWYRQTLGQGPEFLTYFQNEAQLEKSRLLSDRFSAERPKGSFSTLEIQRTEQGDSAMYLCASSFPSKAETQYFGPGTRLLVL.

This clonotype has just a few counts. This chain joins TRBV6-5 and TRBJ2-1, with D perhaps matching TRBD2 (5 bases). Germline values: CDR1 MNHEY, CDR2 SVGAGI. The germline V and J ends were trimmed by 1 base and 6 bases, with 10 bases remaining between them. The CDR3 loop spans 14 amino acids. CDR3 region: CASSYFLATNEQFF. CDR3 DNA sequence: TGTGCCAGCAGTTACTTCTTAGCGACCAATGAGCAGTTCTTC.

This clonotype was detected many times. This CDR3 is CASSQDRGTRVREQYF. The CDR3 DNA reads TGCGCCAGCAGCCAAGATCGGGGGACCAGGGTGAGGGAGCAGTACTTC. This chain links TRBV4-1 with TRBJ2-7; the D gene is possibly TRBD2 (6 bases). The V and J ends lost 0 bases and 7 bases respectively, with 19 bases between them. Per germline, CDR1 MGHRA and CDR2 YSYEKL. The CDR3 runs 16 residues.

The chain has TRBV20-1 and TRBJ1-3, with D possibly matching TRBD1 (5 bases). Looked up from germline, CDR1 is DFQATT and CDR2 is SNEGSKA (reference sequence). The CDR3 has 16 residues. Deletions cut 6 bases from V and 2 bases from J, with 20 bases between. The CDR3 DNA reads as TGCAGTGCCGCATCCCACGGGGGTAGGCCTGGAAACACCATATATTTT. Translation gives CSAASHGGRPGNTIYF.

This clonotype has more than one count but fewer than ten. This chain uses TRBV19 with TRBJ1-5; no clear D gene. The V gene's germline CDR1 is LNHDA and CDR2 SQIVND (reference sequence). The CDR3 has 14 residues. V was shortened by 5 bases and J by 7 bases, with 15 bases between the two germline ends. The CDR3 nucleotides read TGTGCCAGTAGTCGGATCCAGGTAGGCCAGCCCCAGCATTTT. Its protein product is CASSRIQVGQPQHF. Full variable domain (missing parts from reference TRBV19 and TRBJ1-5): DGGITQSPKYLFRKEGQNVTLSCEQNLNHDAMYWYRQDPGQGLRLIYYSQIVNDFQKGDIAEGYSVSREKKESFPLTVTSAQKNPTAFYLCASSRIQVGQPQHFGDGTRLSIL.

This clonotype was picked up many times. This chain uses TRBV4-2 with TRBJ2-2; tentative D call: TRBD2 (5 bases). V dropped 5 bases and J dropped 1 base, with 11 bases sitting between them. The CDR3 runs to 15 residues. Germline V lookup: CDR1 LGHNA, CDR2 YNFKEQ. In DNA form, the CDR3 reads TGTGCCAGCAGCGCCCAAGGGAGGAACACCGGGGAGCTGTTTTTT. It is translated as CASSAQGRNTGELFF.

This clonotype was seen ten or more times. The chain recombines TRBV7-2 with TRBJ1-5, with D uncertain. The ends were cut back, 1 base at V and 3 bases at J, with 4 bases in the middle. The CDR3 has 13 residues. Germline assignment: CDR1 SGHTA and CDR2 FQGNSA. CDR3 nucleotides: TGTGCCAGCAGCTTAGTGATCAATCAGCCCCAGCATTTT. It encodes CASSLVINQPQHF.